This T cell receptor beta chain was profiled in a study of cytomegalovirus exposure and HLA in healthy donors. The overall study: Around 80 million unique TCRs from HLA-typed donors were held in an early data release.

Study-wide points: For most TCR sequences rarity was the rule, although some public TCRs occurred in many donors. TCR beta V- and J-gene trimming, according to a later analysis, was linked to a missense DCLRE1C variant. In a later analysis, at a false discovery rate of 0.05, approximately 16,000 TCR beta sequences were associated with HLA alleles.

V was pared by 5 bases and J by 3 bases, with 13 bases of the junction left unmatched. The CDR3 spans 16 residues. Germline loops: CDR1 GTSNPN, CDR2 SVGIG (reference sequence). The PCR was carried out with 60 Vbeta primers and 13 Jbeta primers. Generated by immunoSEQ multiplex PCR, the TCRdb table keeps only in-frame clones and is missing some. The sample holds fewer than 120,000 clones; around 84% are singletons and the top ten take around 1.3%. To note about this clone: Antigen unknown.

The sequenced sample consisted of PBMCs. The source is a woman in her 30s in good health and CMV-seronegative. This sequence joins TRBV30 and TRBJ2-1, with 7 bases fitting TRBD1. In DNA form, the CDR3 reads TGTGCCTGGGACAGGGTAGGGGTGGTTCGCTACAATGAGCAGTTCTTC. Encoded protein: CAWDRVGVVRYNEQFF.